The source of this T cell receptor beta chain is a study of T-cell memory formation after mild COVID-19. Turning to the study itself: TCR clusters were mostly donor specific.

TCRdb reanalysed the 5' RACE reads using MiXCR and keeps one entry per CDR3 protein. Counted here are around 29,000 distinct CDR3 sequences, about 12% occurring once; the ten biggest clones make up around 15%. Notes on the study in general: Clones shrinking between day 15 and 85 showed a balanced CD4/CD8 split, and those that grew later tilted toward CD4+.

Losses at the gene ends were 3 bases for V and 0 bases for J; bases not matched to a gene: 2. Per germline, CDR1 SNHLY and CDR2 FYNNEI. This CDR3 is built from 15 residues. This clonotype was counted ten times or more. Antigen specificity is unknown. Sequencing was performed on PBMCs or a T cell subset sorted from them (not recorded which). The chain carries TRBV2 and TRBJ2-1, with 7 bases matching TRBD2. This sequence was found in an adult woman who had mild COVID-19 (a few samples of this study predate the infection). Cell type and time point are not known. For the CDR3, the DNA is TGTGCCAGCAGTGATTGGGGGGGCTCCTACAATGAGCAGTTCTTC. Translating it yields CASSDWGGSYNEQFF.